This is a list of T cell receptor beta chains from one sample in a study of OX40 agonist ivuxolimab in advanced cancers. Assay: immunoSEQ multiplex PCR; the TCRdb copy retains only in-frame clones and omits some. The table has about 80,000 clones, 88% seen once. This sample comprised CD4+ or CD8+ T cells sorted from blood, obtained in a trial of the OX40 agonist ivuxolimab. These receptors originate from an adult with an advanced solid tumor such as melanoma, head and neck, liver or kidney cancer. Each CDR3 is given with its conserved first and last residue. A D gene is named only where the DNA matches it firmly. Some rows mark clone size as missing; the rest say once, few, many or name a class of expanded clone.

abundance: .
d_gene: TRBD1
j_gene: TRBJ1-2
v_gene: TRBV5-6
CDR3aa: CASSLPQGGGYTF
CDR3nt: TGTGCCAGCAGCTTACCACAGGGGGGTGGCTACACCTTC

abundance: .
d_gene: TRBD1
j_gene: TRBJ1-2
v_gene: TRBV6-4
CDR3aa: CASSDSRGPYGYTF
CDR3nt: TGTGCCAGCAGTGACTCGAGGGGGCCCTATGGCTACACCTTC

abundance: once
d_gene: .
j_gene: TRBJ2-2
v_gene: TRBV19
CDR3aa: CASSIAGGGGELFF
CDR3nt: TGTGCCAGTAGTATAGCTGGCGGCGGCGGGGAGCTGTTTTTT

abundance: .
d_gene: .
j_gene: TRBJ1-2
v_gene: TRBV5-4
CDR3aa: CASSFAVASNYGYTF
CDR3nt: TGTGCCAGCAGCTTTGCCGTCGCATCTAACTATGGCTACACCTTC

abundance: few
d_gene: .
j_gene: TRBJ1-2
v_gene: TRBV7-2
CDR3aa: CASSLVQEDYGYTF
CDR3nt: TGTGCCAGCAGCTTAGTACAAGAGGACTATGGCTACACCTTC

abundance: .
d_gene: .
j_gene: TRBJ2-5
v_gene: TRBV6-5
CDR3aa: CASSYWGPRQETQYF
CDR3nt: TGTGCCAGCAGTTACTGGGGGCCCCGCCAAGAGACCCAGTACTTC

abundance: .
d_gene: .
j_gene: TRBJ2-7
v_gene: TRBV9
CDR3aa: CASSPGLDRYEQYF
CDR3nt: TGTGCCAGCAGCCCAGGACTTGACCGCTACGAGCAGTACTTC

abundance: .
d_gene: .
j_gene: TRBJ1-3
v_gene: TRBV5-5
CDR3aa: CASSLRREGNTIYF
CDR3nt: TGTGCCAGCAGCTTGAGGCGAGAGGGAAACACCATATATTTT

abundance: few
d_gene: .
j_gene: TRBJ1-5
v_gene: TRBV28
CDR3aa: CASSLETLYSNQPQHF
CDR3nt: TGTGCCAGCAGTCTCGAAACACTGTATAGCAATCAGCCCCAGCATTTT

abundance: once
d_gene: .
j_gene: TRBJ1-1
v_gene: TRBV27
CDR3aa: CASSGRPDRGGTEAFF
CDR3nt: TGTGCCAGCAGTGGACGCCCGGACCGAGGGGGCACTGAAGCTTTCTTT

abundance: .
d_gene: .
j_gene: TRBJ1-4
v_gene: TRBV10-3
CDR3aa: CAISESARQTVTNEKLFF
CDR3nt: TGTGCCATCAGTGAGTCGGCCCGACAAACAGTAACTAATGAAAAACTGTTTTTT

abundance: .
d_gene: TRBD1
j_gene: TRBJ2-7
v_gene: TRBV7-9
CDR3aa: CASSLVVDRGYEQYF
CDR3nt: TGTGCCAGCAGCTTAGTCGTTGACAGGGGCTACGAGCAGTACTTC

abundance: .
d_gene: .
j_gene: TRBJ2-7
v_gene: TRBV6-5
CDR3aa: CASSSDQGKSEQYF
CDR3nt: TGTGCCAGCAGTTCCGACCAGGGGAAATCGGAGCAGTACTTC

abundance: once
d_gene: .
j_gene: TRBJ2-5
v_gene: TRBV6-1
CDR3aa: CASSEMIGSPQETQYF
CDR3nt: TGTGCCAGCAGTGAAATGATAGGCAGCCCCCAAGAGACCCAGTACTTC

abundance: few
d_gene: TRBD1
j_gene: TRBJ2-5
v_gene: TRBV9
CDR3aa: CASSVRGQANQETQYF
CDR3nt: TGTGCCAGCAGCGTGAGAGGACAGGCAAACCAAGAGACCCAGTACTTC

abundance: .
d_gene: .
j_gene: TRBJ2-5
v_gene: TRBV5-4
CDR3aa: CASSPRSGDETQYF
CDR3nt: TGTGCCAGCAGCCCTAGGTCGGGTGATGAGACCCAGTACTTC